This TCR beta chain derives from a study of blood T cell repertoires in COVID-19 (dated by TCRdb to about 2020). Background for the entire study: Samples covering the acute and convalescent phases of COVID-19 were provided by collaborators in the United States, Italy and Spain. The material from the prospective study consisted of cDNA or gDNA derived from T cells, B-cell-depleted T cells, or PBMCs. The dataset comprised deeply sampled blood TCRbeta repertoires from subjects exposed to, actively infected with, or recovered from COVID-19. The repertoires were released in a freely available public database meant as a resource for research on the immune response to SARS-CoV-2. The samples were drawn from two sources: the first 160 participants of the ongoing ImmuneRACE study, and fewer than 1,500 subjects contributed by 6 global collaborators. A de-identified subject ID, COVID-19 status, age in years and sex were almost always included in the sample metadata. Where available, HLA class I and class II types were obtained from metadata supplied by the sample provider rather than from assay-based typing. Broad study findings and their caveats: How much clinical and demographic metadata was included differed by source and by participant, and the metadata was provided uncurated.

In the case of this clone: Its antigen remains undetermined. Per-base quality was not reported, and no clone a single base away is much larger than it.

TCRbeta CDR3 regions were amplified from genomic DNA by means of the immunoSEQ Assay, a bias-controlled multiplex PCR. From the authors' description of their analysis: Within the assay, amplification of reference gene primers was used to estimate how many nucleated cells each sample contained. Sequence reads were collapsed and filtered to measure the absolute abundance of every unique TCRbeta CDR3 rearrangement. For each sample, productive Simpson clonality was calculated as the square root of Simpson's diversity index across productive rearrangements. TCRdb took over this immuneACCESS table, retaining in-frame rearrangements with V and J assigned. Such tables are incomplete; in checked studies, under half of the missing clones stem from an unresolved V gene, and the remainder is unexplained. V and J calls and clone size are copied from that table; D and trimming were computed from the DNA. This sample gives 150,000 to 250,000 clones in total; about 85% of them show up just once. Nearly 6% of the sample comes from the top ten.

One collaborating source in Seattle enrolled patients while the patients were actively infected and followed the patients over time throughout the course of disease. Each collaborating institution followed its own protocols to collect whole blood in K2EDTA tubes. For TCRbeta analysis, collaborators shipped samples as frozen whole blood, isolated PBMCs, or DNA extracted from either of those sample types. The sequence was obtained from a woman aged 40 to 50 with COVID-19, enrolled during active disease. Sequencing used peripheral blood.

Here is the DNA: TGTGCTAGTGGTTTGGTACAATACGAGCAGTACTTC. It specifies CASGLVQYEQYF. The V gene is TRBV12-5 and the J gene is TRBJ2-7, with the D gene not clear enough to name. The CDR3 goes from the cysteine to the phenylalanine over 12 residues. Just the 36-base CDR3 DNA is kept, in frame starting at base 1. V gives up 0 bases and J gives up 4 bases, and the segment between their germline ends measures 4 bases. CDR1 and CDR2, looked up from the germline V gene, are LGHNT and FRNRAP.